Each of the 14 T cell receptor beta chains below was sequenced from the same sample in a study of breast tumors, draining lymph nodes, adjacent tissues. TCRdb processed the multiplex PCR reads anew with MiXCR; each CDR3 protein has one entry. The sample records 13,000 or so distinct CDR3 sequences, roughly 60% being singletons. The sample consisted of tumor-adjacent breast tissue. The source of these receptors is a female donor with breast cancer. Some clones in this sample may be carry-over from other donors' samples.

DNA for the CDR3: TGTGCCAGCAGCTCATACAGAGGGTCAGATACGCAGTATTTT. Protein: CASSSYRGSDTQYF. V gene TRBV7-2 combines with J gene TRBJ2-3; D possibly corresponds to TRBD2 (5 bases). CDR3 size: 14 residues. Deletions cut 4 bases from V and 4 bases from J, with 12 bases between. Per germline, CDR1 SGHTA and CDR2 FQGNSA.

This clonotype appeared many times. V is TRBV20-1 and J is TRBJ1-2; perhaps TRBD1 as D (5 bases). The CDR3 contains 13 residues. The V end lost 0 bases, the J end lost 0 bases, and 5 bases lay between the germline ends. Germline CDR1 and CDR2: DFQATT and SNEGSKA (reference sequence). CDR3 in DNA: TGCAGTGCTAGAGAGGGGGCTAACTATGGCTACACCTTC. Amino acid sequence: CSAREGANYGYTF.

The gene calls are TRBV12-3 or TRBV12-4 and TRBJ2-3; maybe TRBD2 (6 bases). V dropped 3 bases and J dropped 4 bases, with 8 bases sitting between them. The CDR3 runs to 13 residues. The DNA of the CDR3 is TGTGCCAGCAGTTTGGGGACTCCAGATACGCAGTATTTT. This translates into CASSLGTPDTQYF.

This clonotype was recorded once. The V and J genes are TRBV2 and TRBJ2-1; a weak D match, TRBD2 (5 bases). V lost 1 base and J lost 7, with 17 bases in between. CDR3 length: 16 residues. CDR1 is SNHLY, CDR2 FYNNEI, per germline. The CDR3 protein is CASSEDWRAGLNEQFF. The CDR3 DNA sequence: TGTGCCAGCAGTGAAGATTGGCGGGCCGGGTTGAATGAGCAGTTCTTC.

The chain is built from TRBV6-2 or TRBV6-3 and TRBJ2-1; TRBD2 matches at 15 bases. This CDR3 spans 16 amino acids. CDR1 and CDR2 (germline): MNHEY, SVGEGT. Trimming took 6 bases from V and 6 from J; bases not matched to a gene: 6. CDR3 protein: CASSRTSGGAGNEQFF. CDR3 nucleotides: TGTGCCAGCAGCAGGACTAGCGGGGGGGCCGGCAATGAGCAGTTCTTC.

This clonotype was detected many times. This chain joins TRBV9 and TRBJ2-7, with D unclear. There are 14 residues in the CDR3. Deletions cut 4 bases from V and 1 base from J, with 12 bases between. The V gene's germline CDR1 is SGDLS and CDR2 YYNGEE. The CDR3 DNA is TGTGCCAGCAGCCCCCAGGTGGGATCCTACGAGCAGTACTTC. Translated, it gives CASSPQVGSYEQYF.

CDR3 in DNA: TGTGCCAGCAGTTCCGAGGGCCCATCAGAGTTCTTC. Translating gives CASSSEGPSEFF. The chain carries TRBV5-8 and TRBJ2-1, with a weak D call TRBD2 (5 bases). Trimming shortened V by 5 bases and J by 14 bases, and 17 bases separated the two germline ends. This CDR3 contains 12 residues. Germline CDR1 SGHTS, CDR2 YDEGEE.

To note about this clonotype: A junction boundary mismatches the germline segment, possibly from a read error. The CDR3 spells CAISDSGRGLSIDTQYF. CDR3 sequence (DNA): TGTGCCATCAGTGACTCAGGGCGAGGGCTAAGCATAGATACGCAGTATTTT. The chain couples TRBV10-3 to TRBJ2-3; D tentatively fits TRBD1 or TRBD2 (5 bases each). CDR3 size: 17 residues. The germline CDR1 and CDR2 sequences are ENHRY and SYGVKD.

A remark on this clonotype: This CDR3 is missing its conserved last phenylalanine or tryptophan, likely due to a read error. CDR3 loop: CASTKTGDRGYTR. CDR3 DNA sequence: TGTGCCAGCACCAAGACAGGGGATAGGGGCTACACCCGT. V is TRBV11-3 and J is TRBJ1-2; TRBD1 agrees at 8 bases. V was clipped by 7 bases and J by 8 bases; unmatched bases: 9. Germline V gene sequence: CDR1 SGHNT, CDR2 YENEEA. This CDR3 spans 13 amino acids.

Of note for this clonotype: An end of the junction differs from the germline gene, which may be a read error. This rearrangement joins TRBV2 to TRBJ2-7, with D maybe TRBD1 (6 bases). Germline CDR1 is SNHLY and CDR2 is FYNNEI. The CDR3 has 12 amino acids. The CDR3 nucleotides read TGTGCCAGCAGGACAGGTACCTACCAGCAGCACTTC. This sequence encodes CASRTGTYQQHF.

On this clonotype: Because the CDR3's place on the DNA is in doubt, the DNA is left out and the CDR3 is given as listed by TCRdb. This rearrangement joins TRBV6-5 to TRBJ2-2. Including both end residues, the CDR3 is 12 amino acids long. Germline assignment: CDR1 MNHEY and CDR2 SVGAGI. Here the CDR3 reads CASRLRAGELFF.

In this sample, this clonotype turned up many times. The chain carries TRBV5-1 and TRBJ2-5, with no clear D. CDR1 is SGHRS and CDR2 is YFSETQ in the germline V gene. Trimming shortened V by 2 bases and J by 5 bases, and 10 bases separated the two germline ends. There are 13 residues in the CDR3. The CDR3 is CASSFGTFETQYF. DNA of the CDR3: TGCGCCAGCAGCTTCGGAACATTTGAGACCCAGTACTTC.

The CDR3 nucleotides read TGTGCCAGCAGCCAAGAGGGGAGCTTGGGAAACGAGCAGTACTTC. It is translated as CASSQEGSLGNEQYF. This rearrangement joins TRBV7-2 to TRBJ2-7; D possibly uses TRBD1 or TRBD2 (5 bases each). Trimming removed 5 bases from V and 5 bases from J, with 19 bases in between. This CDR3 region has 15 residues. The germline CDR1 and CDR2 sequences are SGHTA and FQGNSA.

V gene TRBV11-1 combines with J gene TRBJ1-2; TRBD1 aligns across 7 bases. Germline CDR1 is SGHAT and CDR2 is FQDESV (reference sequence). V lost 3 bases to trimming and J lost 6 bases; unmatched junction nucleotides: 7. This CDR3 has 14 residues. The CDR3 reads CASSLTGTADGYTF. The CDR3, as DNA: TGTGCCAGCAGCTTGACCGGGACAGCCGATGGCTACACCTTC.